Shown below are 10 T cell receptor beta chains from a single sample sequenced in a study of CD8 T cells in ankylosing spondylitis. General study points: Typical of ankylosing spondylitis blood, it appeared, was a TCR beta motif of fewer than 10 highly homologous variants.

Antigen specificity for these receptors is unknown. Each CDR3 protein gets one entry after TCRdb re-called the 5' RACE reads with MiXCR. The data hold hundreds of thousands of distinct CDR3 sequences, with roughly 12% observed a single time. The sample was blood, either unsorted or a sorted T cell fraction (not recorded which). The receptors come from a male donor with ankylosing spondylitis.

The rearrangement uses TRBV18 and TRBJ2-2; 10 bases fit TRBD2. CDR3 length equals 14 residues. CDR1 is KGHSH and CDR2 is LQKENI in the germline V gene. Losses at the gene ends were 5 bases for V and 6 bases for J; bases not matched to a gene: 3. DNA of the CDR3: TGTGCCAGCTCATCTGGACTAGCGGCCGGGGAGCTGTTTTTT. Its translation: CASSSGLAAGELFF.

This clonotype was observed many times. This chain uses TRBV12-3 or TRBV12-4 with TRBJ1-2, with D possibly being TRBD1 (5 bases). V was pared by 5 bases and J by 2 bases, with 9 bases between. CDR3 length: 13 amino acids. CDR3: CASSRGPNYGYTF. The CDR3 DNA reads as TGTGCCAGCAGTCGGGGCCCAAACTATGGCTACACCTTC.

The chain employs TRBV12-3 or TRBV12-4 and TRBJ2-7, with 10 bases fitting TRBD1. The ends lost 6 bases at V and 8 bases at J; junction bases unmatched: 4. This CDR3 contains 12 residues. In nucleotides, the CDR3 is TGTGCCAGCAGCTCGGGACAGGGGAAGCAGTACGTC. Its translation: CASSSGQGKQYV.

This rearrangement joins TRBV20-1 to TRBJ2-1; TRBD2 agrees at 10 bases. Per germline, CDR1 DFQATT and CDR2 SNEGSKA (reference sequence). The CDR3 contains 16 residues. V lost 0 bases, J lost 2 bases, and 4 bases stayed unmatched. CDR3 sequence: CSARDHSGRAYNEQFF. The CDR3 nucleotides are TGCAGTGCTAGAGATCACAGCGGGAGGGCCTACAATGAGCAGTTCTTC.

This clonotype was recorded many times. The chain combines TRBV4-1 with TRBJ2-1; 11 bases are shared with TRBD2. The CDR3 covers 15 residues. The ends lost 6 bases at V and 7 bases at J; junction bases unmatched: 8. In germline, CDR1 is MGHRA, CDR2 YSYEKL. The chain's CDR3 is CASRSGLAGGNEQFF. The CDR3, as DNA: TGCGCCAGCAGGTCCGGGCTAGCGGGAGGAAATGAGCAGTTCTTC.

This sequence joins TRBV5-1 and TRBJ1-3; no clear D. The length of the CDR3 is 14 residues. V lost 0 bases to trimming and J lost 2 bases, with 6 bases between them. Germline V CDR1 and CDR2: SGHRS, YFSETQ. CDR3 nucleotide sequence: TGCGCCAGCAGCTTGGACAGCGCTGGAAACACCATATATTTT. Protein: CASSLDSAGNTIYF.

This clonotype was seen many times. This chain links TRBV5-1 with TRBJ2-2; TRBD2 agrees at 9 bases. This CDR3 contains 16 residues. Trimming removed 6 bases from V and 4 bases from J; junction bases left unmatched: 10. Germline V CDR1 and CDR2: SGHRS, YFSETQ. The CDR3 loop is CASNLFSGSTTGELFF. CDR3 sequence (DNA): TGCGCCAGCAACCTATTTAGCGGGAGCACCACCGGGGAGCTGTTTTTT.

The rearrangement uses TRBV20-1 and TRBJ2-3, with a possible D match to TRBD1 (6 bases). Germline loops: CDR1 DFQATT, CDR2 SNEGSKA (reference sequence). The CDR3 is 15 amino acids. V was clipped by 3 bases and J by 1 base, with 14 bases between them. CDR3 nucleotide sequence: TGCAGTGCTAGGAGCCGGGACATCGGCACAGATACGCAGTATTTT. It translates to CSARSRDIGTDTQYF.

The sample holds a few counts of this clonotype. The chain is built from TRBV18 and TRBJ2-1; 11 nucleotides line up with TRBD2. Germline V gives CDR1 KGHSH, CDR2 LQKENI. The V and J ends lost 5 bases and 2 bases, in that order; junction bases with no gene match: 5. The CDR3 runs to 16 residues. The CDR3 sequence is CASSSPSGRPYNEQFF. CDR3 nucleotides: TGTGCCAGCTCATCCCCTAGCGGGAGGCCCTACAATGAGCAGTTCTTC.

V and J are TRBV5-1 and TRBJ2-3; 9 bases fit TRBD2. The junction had 7 bases not matched to a gene; V was cut back by 1 base and J by 4 bases. In germline, CDR1 is SGHRS, CDR2 YFSETQ. The CDR3 has 16 amino acids. This chain's CDR3 is CASSLTRGRVPDTQYF. As DNA, the CDR3 is TGCGCCAGCAGCTTGACTCGCGGGAGGGTCCCAGATACGCAGTATTTT.